The rows below give T cell receptor beta chains drawn from one sample of a study of T cells in Graves' hyperthyroidism and ophthalmopathy. One entry per CDR3 protein results from TCRdb running MiXCR on the multiplex PCR reads. This sample has fewer than 900,000 distinct CDR3 sequences, with around 20% found just once. Source material: blood. These receptors originate from a woman aged 50 to 60 with Graves' hyperthyroidism that later progressed to Graves' ophthalmopathy. Each CDR3 is given with its conserved first and last residue. The order of the fields is V gene, D gene, clone size, J gene, CDR3 DNA, CDR3 protein. A D gene is named only where the DNA matches it firmly. Not every row has a clone size; where given, it reads once, few, many or a size class.

TRBV20-1,NA,few,TRBJ1-2,TGCAGTGCTAGAGATAGGGGAGGGTTCGGCTATGGCTACACCTTC,CSARDRGGFGYGYTF
TRBV27,NA,many,TRBJ2-7,TGTGCCAGCAGTCCGACAGGGGAGGGGTACGAGCAGTACTTC,CASSPTGEGYEQYF
TRBV11-2,NA,NA,TRBJ2-5,TGTGCCAGCATGAAAAACGGGGCGGCAGCCCAAGAGACCCAGTACTTC,CASMKNGAAAQETQYF
TRBV3-1,TRBD1,many,TRBJ1-1,TGTGCCAGCAGCCAAGGGGACAGAATGAACACTGAAGCTTTCTTT,CASSQGDRMNTEAFF
TRBV7-2,NA,NA,TRBJ2-7,TGTGCCAGCATCTACCGGCAGTACTTC,CASIYRQYF
TRBV6-1,NA,few,TRBJ2-7,TGTGCCAGCAGTTACGCGCCAAGCTACGAGCAGTACTTC,CASSYAPSYEQYF
TRBV12-3/TRBV12-4,NA,NA,TRBJ1-5,TGTGCCAGCAGTTCGTACGGTCAGCCCCAGCATTTT,CASSSYGQPQHF
TRBV5-1,NA,few,TRBJ1-4,TGCGCCAGCAGCAGGCGAGGACATATGGGGGATGAAAAACTGTTTTTT,CASSRRGHMGDEKLFF
TRBV11-3,NA,many,TRBJ1-1,TGTGCCAGCAGCTTATCCCAGCGCACTGAAGCTTTCTTT,CASSLSQRTEAFF
TRBV7-6,NA,many,TRBJ2-3,TGTGCCAGCAGCCACCCCGGGGGCGGGGCAGATACGCAGTATTTT,CASSHPGGGADTQYF
TRBV19,NA,once,TRBJ1-4,TGTGCCAGTAGTAGCTGGACGAATCGTAATGAAAAACTGTTTTTT,CASSSWTNRNEKLFF